Here is one T cell receptor beta chain with its context. Its target is unknown. The data derive from a study of CXCR3-negative and CXCR3-positive naive CD8 T cells. Whole-study results and caveats: Compared with CXCR3-negative naive cells, CXCR3-positive naive cells showed more hydrophobic TRB CDR3s.

The study made its TRB cDNA libraries by 5' RACE, adding UMI labels. Reanalyzing the 5' RACE reads, TCRdb keeps one entry per CDR3 protein, without DNA. This table holds around 66,000 distinct CDR3 sequences. CDR3 length: 12 residues. Per the germline V gene, CDR1 is SEHNR and CDR2 is FQNEAQ (reference sequence). Sequencing used naive CXCR3+ CD8+ T cells from blood. Subset of the sample: CD45RO-CCR7+CD27+CD95- naive CD8+ T cells expressing CXCR3 (TNR3+). The clonotype was recovered from a human donor in good health. Some clones in this sample may be carry-over from other donors' samples. The V call is TRBV7-9, the J call TRBJ1-6. CDR3 protein: CASSTTNSPLHF.